This T cell receptor (beta chain) was identified in a study of CD8+CD57+ T cells in acquired aplastic anemia. About the study: The mean DNA yield obtained from sorted CD4+ and CD8+ cells came to around 3 ug.

CDR3 and TCR beta VDJ profiling relied on a genomic DNA template. MiXCR, run by TCRdb on the reads, gives a single entry per CDR3 protein. The data show roughly 200,000 distinct CDR3 sequences, with 63% seen just once and about 42% held by the top ten. It was patients with CD8+CD57+ cell expansion by flow cytometry who were chosen for sequencing. Each patient carried a diagnosis of severe acquired aplastic anemia. Notes on the study in general: Patients and controls shared just under 30 CD8+ CDR3 sequences. Significance was not reached for CD8+ Simpson's diversity between patients and controls.

This clonotype has at least ten counts. Its antigen remains unknown. This CDR3 is 13 amino acids long. The germline gives CDR1 MNHEY, CDR2 SVGAGI. J lost 6 bases, V lost 6 bases, and 7 bases had no gene match. The chain links TRBV6-5 to TRBJ1-2; 7 bases agree with TRBD1. The sequence was obtained from a human donor with aplastic anemia. The source material was sorted CD4+, CD8+, or CD8+CD57+ T cells (not recorded which) from PBMCs. The CDR3: CASRQGTAHGYTF. For the CDR3, the DNA is TGTGCCAGCAGACAGGGGACAGCACATGGCTACACCTTC.